The rows below give T cell receptor beta chains drawn from one sample of a study of blood T cells in healthy people across ages. Each CDR3 protein gets one entry after TCRdb re-called the 5' RACE reads with MiXCR. This table holds more than 500,000 distinct CDR3 sequences, 25% to 30% found once. Material for sequencing was blood. Receptors originate from a woman aged 70-85 years in good health. Both conserved end residues are part of each CDR3. Each record gives: D gene, V gene, CDR3 length, J gene, clone size, CDR3 DNA, CDR3 protein. The D gene is left open where the match is weak. Size tells how often a clone was seen (once, few, many) or the class of an expanded clone, and some rows leave it out.

>.|TRBV3-1|15|TRBJ2-4|.
TGTGCCAGCAGCCAAGAATCGGAAGCCAAAAACATTCAGTACTTC
CASSQESEAKNIQYF
>.|TRBV19|14|TRBJ1-2|few
TGTGCCAGTAGGAGCCCCTCAAATTCCTATGGCTACACCTTC
CASRSPSNSYGYTF
>TRBD1|TRBV27|16|TRBJ2-1|.
TGTGCCAGCAGCCCCCTCGGGACAGCCTCCTACAATGAGCAGTTCTTC
CASSPLGTASYNEQFF
>.|TRBV30|13|TRBJ1-2|few
TGTGCCTGGAGTGTACTGGGTAACTATGGCTACACCTTC
CAWSVLGNYGYTF
>.|TRBV10-3|12|TRBJ1-2|.
TGTGCCATCAGTGAGCCCACGTATGGCTACACCTTC
CAISEPTYGYTF
>TRBD2|TRBV7-9|18|TRBJ2-3|.
TGTGCCAGCAGCTTACTAGCGGGGGGGCCAAGCGGCACAGATACGCAGTATTTT
CASSLLAGGPSGTDTQYF
>.|TRBV9|15|TRBJ2-7|.
TGTGCCAGCAGCCGTTTAGGGCAGGGGTCCTACGAGCAGTACTTC
CASSRLGQGSYEQYF
>.|TRBV5-1|15|TRBJ2-7|few
TGCGCCAGCAGCTTTCCCGACAGTGAGTTGGGCGAGCAGTACTTC
CASSFPDSELGEQYF
>.|TRBV5-1|16|TRBJ1-3|few
TGCGCCAGCAGCTTTCAGCCCAACGACTCTGGAAACACCACATATTTT
CASSFQPNDSGNTTYF
>TRBD1|TRBV7-2|15|TRBJ1-2|few
TGTGCCAGCAGCTTAGTGACAGGGCTGAACTATGGCTACACCTTC
CASSLVTGLNYGYTF
>.|TRBV2|14|TRBJ1-1|.
TGTGCCAGCAGTCCCAGACAGATGAACACTGAAGCTTTCTTT
CASSPRQMNTEAFF
>TRBD1|TRBV7-2|14|TRBJ2-6|few
TGTGCCAGCCGGACAGGGTCCGGGGCCAACGTCCTGACTTTC
CASRTGSGANVLTF
>.|TRBV5-6|15|TRBJ1-4|.
TGTGCCAGCAGCTTGGAGGCCGCGCAGGGTGAAAAACTGTTTTTT
CASSLEAAQGEKLFF
>.|TRBV12-3/TRBV12-4|15|TRBJ1-4|.
TGTGCCAGCAGTCCGCACGGCCCCTCGGGGGAAAAACTGTTTTTT
CASSPHGPSGEKLFF
>TRBD2|TRBV5-1|15|TRBJ2-1|.
TGCGCCAGCGGACTAGGCGGCGGGAGGTCCAATGAGCAGTTCTTC
CASGLGGGRSNEQFF
>.|TRBV20-1|12|TRBJ2-1|.
TGCAGTGCTAGCGAAACAGGCACTGAGCAGTTCTTC
CSASETGTEQFF
>TRBD2|TRBV19|16|TRBJ2-1|few
TGTGCCAGTAGTACGCTAGCGGGGGCACTCTACAATGAGCAGTTCTTC
CASSTLAGALYNEQFF
>TRBD1|TRBV5-1|15|TRBJ1-4|few
TGCGCCAGCTTCTCAGGACAGGGAGCTAATGAAAAACTGTTTTTT
CASFSGQGANEKLFF
>.|TRBV7-9|15|TRBJ2-3|.
TGTGCCAGCAGCCCAGATCTAAGGGGGACAGATACGCAGTATTTT
CASSPDLRGTDTQYF
>.|TRBV6-2/TRBV6-3|17|TRBJ2-1|few
TGTGCCAGCAGTTACCCCTTCGCGGGGGCTAAACCCAATGAGCAGTTCTTC
CASSYPFAGAKPNEQFF
>.|TRBV29-1|17|TRBJ2-1|.
TGCAGCGTTCCACCTAACCCCCGAGACTCGAGGGGCACTGAGCAGTTCTTC
CSVPPNPRDSRGTEQFF
>.|TRBV7-6|13|TRBJ2-5|few
TGTGCCAGCAGCTTATCGGGACCCAAGACCCAGTACTTC
CASSLSGPKTQYF
>TRBD1|TRBV18|16|TRBJ2-7|.
TGTGCCAGCTCACCACCGGGGACAGGTAGCTCCTACGAGCAGTACTTC
CASSPPGTGSSYEQYF
>.|TRBV5-1|15|TRBJ2-5|few
TGCGCCAGCAGCCCTCGGCTAGCAACAAAAGAGACCCAGTACTTC
CASSPRLATKETQYF
>.|TRBV7-9|12|TRBJ2-3|few
TGTGCCAGCAGCCTTATCCCAGATACGCAGTATTTT
CASSLIPDTQYF
>TRBD2|TRBV14|14|TRBJ2-1|few
TGTGCCAGCAGCCAAGCGCTAGCGGGCAATGAGCAGTTCTTC
CASSQALAGNEQFF
>TRBD1|TRBV19|16|TRBJ2-5|.
TGTGCCAGTAGTATCCCCGATGGGCAGGGGGCTGGGGCCCAGTACTTC
CASSIPDGQGAGAQYF